The 13 T cell receptor beta chains presented below share a single source sample, sequenced in a study of cytomegalovirus exposure and HLA in healthy donors. PCR amplification relied on 60 Vbeta primers (plus 13 Jbeta primers). Clones were sequenced by immunoSEQ multiplex PCR, and TCRdb holds only the in-frame ones, with some missing. The sample has 90,000 to 130,000 clones, around 85% seen once; the top ten hold around 2%. The sequenced material came from PBMCs. These TCRs come from a man aged 40-50 years in good health and CMV-seronegative.

The chain couples TRBV2 to TRBJ1-1, with D tentatively TRBD1 (5 bases). Germline CDR1 reads SNHLY; CDR2 reads FYNNEI. The V gene lost 8 bases and the J gene lost 1 base, with 11 bases spanning the gap. The CDR3 totals 13 residues. CDR3 amino acids: CASHPDRNTEAFF. Written as DNA, the CDR3 is TGTGCCAGCCACCCCGACAGGAACACTGAAGCTTTCTTT.

The chain uses TRBV7-2 and TRBJ1-5; D not certain. Germline lookup yields CDR1 SGHTA and CDR2 FQGNSA. Trimming took 5 bases from V and 4 from J, leaving 18 bases between them. This CDR3 is built from 16 residues. This CDR3 reads CASSPEGSARNQPQHF. The CDR3 DNA reads TGTGCCAGCAGCCCCGAGGGCAGTGCGAGGAATCAGCCCCAGCATTTT.

The chain combines TRBV5-4 with TRBJ2-1, with 11 bases that match TRBD2. V was clipped by 0 bases and J by 4 bases; unmatched bases: 3. CDR3 size: 16 residues. Germline lookup yields CDR1 SGHNT and CDR2 YYREEE (reference sequence). CDR3 sequence reads: CASSLAVAGGYNEQFF. The CDR3 coding sequence is TGTGCCAGCAGCTTGGCCGTAGCGGGGGGGTACAATGAGCAGTTCTTC.

The chain links TRBV19 to TRBJ1-5; unclear D gene. The germline V gene encodes CDR1 LNHDA and CDR2 SQIVND (reference sequence). This CDR3 comprises 15 residues. Trimming shortened V by 6 bases and J by 0 bases, and 12 bases separated the two germline ends. The CDR3 bases are TGTGCCAGTAGACCCCTGACAAATAGCAATCAGCCCCAGCATTTT. The encoded protein is CASRPLTNSNQPQHF. The full variable domain, its missing parts supplied by reference TRBV19 and TRBJ1-5, is DGGITQSPKYLFRKEGQNVTLSCEQNLNHDAMYWYRQDPGQGLRLIYYSQIVNDFQKGDIAEGYSVSREKKESFPLTVTSAQKNPTAFYLCASRPLTNSNQPQHFGDGTRLSIL.

This clone showed up just a few times. The chain is built from TRBV2 and TRBJ2-1; 8 bases are a match to TRBD1. This CDR3 has 12 residues. CDR1 SNHLY and CDR2 FYNNEI come from the germline V gene. Losses at the gene ends were 7 bases for V and 6 bases for J; bases not matched to a gene: 2. As DNA, the CDR3 is TGTGCCAGCACGACAGGGGTCAATGAGCAGTTCTTC. Translating gives CASTTGVNEQFF.

The J gene is TRBJ2-6, the V gene TRBV5-1; D might be TRBD1 (6 bases). In germline, CDR1 is SGHRS, CDR2 YFSETQ. The CDR3 spans 14 residues. Trimming stripped 6 bases from V and 0 bases from J, with 7 bases between. CDR3 sequence (DNA): TGCGCCAGCAAGGGACACTCTGGGGCCAACGTCCTGACTTTC. It specifies CASKGHSGANVLTF.

The V call is TRBV7-8, the J call TRBJ2-7, with 12 bases lining up with TRBD1. V dropped 4 bases and J dropped 4; count of bases not matched to a gene: 5. The germline CDR1 and CDR2 sequences are SGHVS and FQNEAQ. The CDR3 extends over 15 amino acids. In nucleotides, the CDR3 is TGTGCCAGCAGCTACCGGGACAGGGGGCCGTACGAGCAGTACTTC. This translates into CASSYRDRGPYEQYF.

V and J are TRBV11-2 and TRBJ1-1, with TRBD1 matching 8 bases. Trimming cost V 5 bases and J 3 bases; bases outside gene matches: 8. The CDR3 contains 15 residues. Germline CDR1 reads SGHAT; CDR2 reads FQNNGV. This chain's CDR3 is CASSPGQGWYTEAFF. The CDR3 DNA reads TGTGCCAGCAGCCCCGGACAGGGCTGGTACACTGAAGCTTTCTTT.

The chain has TRBV2 and TRBJ2-1; 10 bases map to TRBD1. After removal of 2 bases from V and 9 bases from J, the junction contained 4 bases not matched to a gene. The CDR3 loop spans 14 amino acids. CDR1 and CDR2 from the germline V gene are SNHLY and FYNNEI. The CDR3 sequence is CASSERTGGSEQFF. Here the CDR3 DNA reads TGTGCCAGCAGTGAAAGGACAGGGGGTAGTGAGCAGTTCTTC. Combining the CDR3 with reference TRBV2 and TRBJ2-1 gives the whole variable domain EPEVTQTPSHQVTQMGQEVILRCVPISNHLYFYWYRQILGQKVEFLVSFYNNEISEKSEIFDDQFSVERPDGSNFTLKIRSTKLEDSAMYFCASSERTGGSEQFFGPGTRLTVL.

This clone was recorded a few times. This chain links TRBV5-8 with TRBJ1-3; TRBD1 agrees at 8 bases. Germline V gene lookup returns CDR1 SGHTS and CDR2 YDEGEE. The junction had 10 bases not matched to a gene; V was cut back by 4 bases and J by 1 base. This CDR3 spans 17 amino acids. CDR3 protein: CASSLGQGLISGNTIYF. CDR3 coding DNA: TGTGCCAGCAGCCTCGGACAGGGACTGATATCTGGAAACACCATATATTTT.

The rearrangement joins TRBV21-1 to TRBJ2-7; the table's D call of TRBD1 was not tested on the DNA. TRBV21-1 is marked as a pseudogene. This CDR3 is 14 amino acids long. CDR3 sequence (DNA): TGTGCCAGCAGCAAAGATAAGGGGGCCAACGAGCAGTACTTC. As protein: CASSKDKGANEQYF.

The chain couples TRBV7-9 to TRBJ1-1, with TRBD1 identical over 7 bases. The germline CDR1 and CDR2 sequences are SEHNR and FQNEAQ (reference sequence). The CDR3 runs to 13 residues. Trimming removed 5 bases from V and 5 bases from J; junction bases left unmatched: 5. In DNA, the CDR3 is TGTGCCAGCAGCCGACAGGGCGGAACTGAAGCTTTCTTT. It codes for CASSRQGGTEAFF.

The chain has TRBV14 and TRBJ1-2, with D unresolved. Germline V gives CDR1 SGHDN, CDR2 FVKESK. The CDR3 is 15 amino acids. Trimming shortened V by 4 bases and J by 7 bases, and 19 bases separated the two germline ends. CDR3 nucleotides: TGTGCCAGCAGCCCCTTGGACCTCCAAGGGAGTGGCTACACCTTC. Its translation is CASSPLDLQGSGYTF.